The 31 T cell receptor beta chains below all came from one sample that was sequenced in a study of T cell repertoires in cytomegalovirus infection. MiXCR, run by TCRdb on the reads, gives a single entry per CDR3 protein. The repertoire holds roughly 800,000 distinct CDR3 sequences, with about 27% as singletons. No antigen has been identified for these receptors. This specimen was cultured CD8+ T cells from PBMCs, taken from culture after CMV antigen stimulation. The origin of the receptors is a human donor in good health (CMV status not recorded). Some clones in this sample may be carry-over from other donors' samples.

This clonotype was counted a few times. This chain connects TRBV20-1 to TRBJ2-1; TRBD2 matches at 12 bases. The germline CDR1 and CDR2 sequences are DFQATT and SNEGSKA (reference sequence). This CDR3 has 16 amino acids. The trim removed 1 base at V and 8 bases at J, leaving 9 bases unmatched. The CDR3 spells CSARVQTSGGWDEQFF. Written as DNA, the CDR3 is TGCAGTGCTAGAGTTCAGACTAGCGGGGGATGGGATGAGCAGTTCTTC.

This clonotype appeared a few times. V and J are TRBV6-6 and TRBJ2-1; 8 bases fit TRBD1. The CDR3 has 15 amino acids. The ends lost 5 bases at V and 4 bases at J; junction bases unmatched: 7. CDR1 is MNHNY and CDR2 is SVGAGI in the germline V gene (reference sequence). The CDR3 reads CASSARDRSYNEQFF. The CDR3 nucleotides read TGTGCCAGCAGTGCACGGGACAGGTCTTACAATGAGCAGTTCTTC.

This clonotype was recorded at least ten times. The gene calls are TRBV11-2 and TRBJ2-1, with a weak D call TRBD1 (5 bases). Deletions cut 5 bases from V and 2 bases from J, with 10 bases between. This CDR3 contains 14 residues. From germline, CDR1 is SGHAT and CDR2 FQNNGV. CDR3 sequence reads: CASSPAGTYNEQFF. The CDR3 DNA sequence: TGTGCCAGCAGCCCGGCAGGGACCTACAATGAGCAGTTCTTC. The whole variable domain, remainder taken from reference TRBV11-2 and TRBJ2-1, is EAGVAQSPRYKIIEKRQSVAFWCNPISGHATLYWYQQILGQGPKLLIQFQNNGVVDDSQLPKDRFSAERLKGVDSTLKIQPAKLEDSAVYLCASSPAGTYNEQFFGPGTRLTVL.

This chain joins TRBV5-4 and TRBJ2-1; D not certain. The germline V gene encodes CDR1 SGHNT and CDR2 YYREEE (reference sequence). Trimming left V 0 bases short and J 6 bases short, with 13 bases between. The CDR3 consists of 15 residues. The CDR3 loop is CASSLARDSGNEQFF. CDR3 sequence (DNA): TGTGCCAGCAGCTTGGCTAGGGATTCGGGCAATGAGCAGTTCTTC. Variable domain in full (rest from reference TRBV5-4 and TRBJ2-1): ETGVTQSPTHLIKTRGQQVTLRCSSQSGHNTVSWYQQALGQGPQFIFQYYREEENGRGNFPPRFSGLQFPNYSSELNVNALELDDSALYLCASSLARDSGNEQFFGPGTRLTVL.

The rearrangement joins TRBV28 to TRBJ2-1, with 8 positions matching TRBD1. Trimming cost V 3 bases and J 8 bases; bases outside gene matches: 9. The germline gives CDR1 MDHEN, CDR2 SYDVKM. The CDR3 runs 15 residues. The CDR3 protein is CASSFSTGERHEQFF. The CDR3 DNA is TGTGCCAGCAGTTTTTCGACAGGGGAGAGGCATGAGCAGTTCTTC. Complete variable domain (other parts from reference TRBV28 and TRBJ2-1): DVKVTQSSRYLVKRTGEKVFLECVQDMDHENMFWYRQDPGLGLRLIYFSYDVKMKEKGDIPEGYSVSREKKERFSLILESASTNQTSMYLCASSFSTGERHEQFFGPGTRLTVL.

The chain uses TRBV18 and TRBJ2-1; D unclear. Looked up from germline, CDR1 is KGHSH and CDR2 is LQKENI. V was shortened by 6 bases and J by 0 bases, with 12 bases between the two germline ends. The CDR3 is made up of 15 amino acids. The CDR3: CASSPNLGSYNEQFF. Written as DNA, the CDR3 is TGTGCCAGCTCCCCCAACTTAGGCTCCTACAATGAGCAGTTCTTC.

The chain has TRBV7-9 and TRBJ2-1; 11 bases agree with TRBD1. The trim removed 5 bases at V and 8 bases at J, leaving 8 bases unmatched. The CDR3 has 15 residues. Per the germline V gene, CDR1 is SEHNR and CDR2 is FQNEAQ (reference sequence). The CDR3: CASSPVGQGADEQFF. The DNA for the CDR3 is TGTGCCAGCAGCCCCGTCGGACAGGGGGCTGATGAGCAGTTCTTC.

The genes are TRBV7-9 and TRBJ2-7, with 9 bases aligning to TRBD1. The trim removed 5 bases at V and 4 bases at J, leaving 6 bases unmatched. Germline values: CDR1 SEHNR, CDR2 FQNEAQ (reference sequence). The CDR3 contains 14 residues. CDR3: CASSRTGDGYEQYF. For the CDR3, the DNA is TGTGCCAGCAGCCGGACAGGGGACGGATACGAGCAGTACTTC.

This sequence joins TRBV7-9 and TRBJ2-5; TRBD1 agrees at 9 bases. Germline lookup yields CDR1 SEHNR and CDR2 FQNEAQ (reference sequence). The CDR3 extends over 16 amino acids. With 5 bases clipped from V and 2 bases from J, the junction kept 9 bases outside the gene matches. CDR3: CASSPWRDREQETQYF. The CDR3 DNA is TGTGCCAGCAGCCCCTGGCGGGACAGGGAGCAAGAGACCCAGTACTTC.

CDR3 DNA: TGTGCCAGTAGTCACCTAGGGGGTCAGACTGAAGCTTTCTTT. Amino acids: CASSHLGGQTEAFF. The rearrangement links TRBV19 to TRBJ1-1, with TRBD1 as a possible D gene (6 bases). V lost 5 bases and J 5 bases, leaving 15 bases between the germline ends. CDR1 is LNHDA, CDR2 SQIVND, per germline (reference sequence). This CDR3 is built from 14 residues.

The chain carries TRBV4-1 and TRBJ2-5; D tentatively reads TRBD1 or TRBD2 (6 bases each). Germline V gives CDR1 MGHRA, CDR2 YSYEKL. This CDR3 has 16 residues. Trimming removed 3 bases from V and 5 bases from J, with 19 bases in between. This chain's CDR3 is CASSHPLGGMGETQYF. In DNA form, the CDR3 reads TGCGCCAGCAGCCACCCCCTGGGGGGCATGGGGGAGACCCAGTACTTC.

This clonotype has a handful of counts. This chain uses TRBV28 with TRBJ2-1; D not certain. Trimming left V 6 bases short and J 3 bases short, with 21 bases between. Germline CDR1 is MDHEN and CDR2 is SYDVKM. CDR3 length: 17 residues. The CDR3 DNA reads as TGTGCCAGCAGCTTCCCCCTTACAGAGTCTTACTACAATGAGCAGTTCTTC. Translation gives CASSFPLTESYYNEQFF.

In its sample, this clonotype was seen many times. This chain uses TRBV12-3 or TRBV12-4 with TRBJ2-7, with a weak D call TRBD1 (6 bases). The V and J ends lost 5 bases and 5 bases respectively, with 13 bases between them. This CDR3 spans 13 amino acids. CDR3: CASSPQGWDEQYV. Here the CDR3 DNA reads TGTGCCAGCAGTCCACAGGGTTGGGACGAGCAGTACGTC.

The CDR3 DNA reads TGTGCCAGCAGCTTCGTGGAGGTCACGGACGGGGAGCTGTTTTTT. Amino acids: CASSFVEVTDGELFF. This chain links TRBV7-6 with TRBJ2-2, with a weak D call TRBD2 (5 bases). This CDR3 comprises 15 residues. Trimming shortened V by 3 bases and J by 7 bases, and 15 bases separated the two germline ends. Looked up from germline, CDR1 is SGHVS and CDR2 is FNYEAQ.

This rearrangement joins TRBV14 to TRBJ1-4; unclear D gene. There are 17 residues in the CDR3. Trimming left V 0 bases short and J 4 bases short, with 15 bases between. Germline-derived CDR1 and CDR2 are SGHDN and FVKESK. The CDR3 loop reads CASSQEHVNTDNEKLFF. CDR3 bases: TGTGCCAGCAGCCAAGAGCACGTGAACACCGATAATGAAAAACTGTTTTTT.

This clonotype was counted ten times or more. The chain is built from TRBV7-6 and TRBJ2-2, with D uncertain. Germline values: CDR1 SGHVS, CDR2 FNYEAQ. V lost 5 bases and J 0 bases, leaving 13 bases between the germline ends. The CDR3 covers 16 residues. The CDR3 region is CASSTDTAANTGELFF. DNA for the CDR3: TGTGCCAGCAGCACCGACACGGCCGCGAACACCGGGGAGCTGTTTTTT.

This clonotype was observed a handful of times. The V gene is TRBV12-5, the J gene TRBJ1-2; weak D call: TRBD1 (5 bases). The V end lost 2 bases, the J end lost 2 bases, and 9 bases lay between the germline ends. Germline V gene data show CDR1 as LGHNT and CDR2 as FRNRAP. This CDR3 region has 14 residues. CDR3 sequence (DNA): TGTGCTAGTGGTTTGCGGGGGGACAACTATGGCTACACCTTC. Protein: CASGLRGDNYGYTF.

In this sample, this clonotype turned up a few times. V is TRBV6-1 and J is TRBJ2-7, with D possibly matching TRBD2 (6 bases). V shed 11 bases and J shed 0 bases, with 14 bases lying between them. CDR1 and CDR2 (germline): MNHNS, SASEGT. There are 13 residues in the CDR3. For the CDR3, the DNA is TGTGCCGTCCGCGGAGGGCCCTCCTACGAGCAGTACGTC. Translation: CAVRGGPSYEQYV.

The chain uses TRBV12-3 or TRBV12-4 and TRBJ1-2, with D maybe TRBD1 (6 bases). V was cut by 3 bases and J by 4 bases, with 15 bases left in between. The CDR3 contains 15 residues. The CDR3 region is CASSFRLLRGYGYTF. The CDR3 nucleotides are TGTGCCAGCAGTTTTAGGCTTCTCAGGGGCTATGGCTACACCTTC.

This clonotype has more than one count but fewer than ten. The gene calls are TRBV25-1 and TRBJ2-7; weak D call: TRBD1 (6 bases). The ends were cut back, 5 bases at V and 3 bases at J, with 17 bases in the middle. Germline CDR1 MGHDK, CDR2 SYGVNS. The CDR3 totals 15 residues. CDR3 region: CASSRTRDTGYEQYF. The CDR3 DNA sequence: TGTGCCAGCAGTAGAACTCGGGACACCGGCTACGAGCAGTACTTC.

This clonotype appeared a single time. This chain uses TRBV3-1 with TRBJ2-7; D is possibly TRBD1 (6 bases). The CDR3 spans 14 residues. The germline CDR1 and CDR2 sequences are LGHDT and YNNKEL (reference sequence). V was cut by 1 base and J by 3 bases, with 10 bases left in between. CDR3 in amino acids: CASSQGTVGYEQYF. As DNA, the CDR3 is TGTGCCAGCAGCCAAGGGACAGTGGGCTACGAGCAGTACTTC.

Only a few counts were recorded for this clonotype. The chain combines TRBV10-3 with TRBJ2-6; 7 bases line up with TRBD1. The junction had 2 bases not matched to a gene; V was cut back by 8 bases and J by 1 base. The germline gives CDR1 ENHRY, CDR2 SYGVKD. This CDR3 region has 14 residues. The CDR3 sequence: CAIWTGSGANVLTF. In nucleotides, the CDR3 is TGTGCCATCTGGACAGGTTCTGGGGCCAACGTCCTGACTTTC.

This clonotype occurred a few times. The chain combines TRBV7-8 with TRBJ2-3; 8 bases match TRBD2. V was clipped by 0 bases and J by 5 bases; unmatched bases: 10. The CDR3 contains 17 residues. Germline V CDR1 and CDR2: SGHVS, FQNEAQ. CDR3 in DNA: TGTGCCAGCAGCTTAGCGTTTAGCGGGGCCGCGGGAGATACGCAGTATTTT. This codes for CASSLAFSGAAGDTQYF.

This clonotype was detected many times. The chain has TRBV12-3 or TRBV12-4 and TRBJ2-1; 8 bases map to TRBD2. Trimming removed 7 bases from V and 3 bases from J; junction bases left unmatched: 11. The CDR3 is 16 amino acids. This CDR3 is CASKNGGGRIYNEQFF. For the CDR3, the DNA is TGTGCCAGCAAAAATGGCGGGGGGCGAATCTACAATGAGCAGTTCTTC.

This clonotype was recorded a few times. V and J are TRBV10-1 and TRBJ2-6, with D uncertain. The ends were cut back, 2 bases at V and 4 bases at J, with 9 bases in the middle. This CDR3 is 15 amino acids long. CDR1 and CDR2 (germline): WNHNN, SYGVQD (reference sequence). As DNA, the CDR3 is TGCGCCAGCAGTGAGAGGATCTCCGGGGCCAACGTCCTGACTTTC. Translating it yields CASSERISGANVLTF.

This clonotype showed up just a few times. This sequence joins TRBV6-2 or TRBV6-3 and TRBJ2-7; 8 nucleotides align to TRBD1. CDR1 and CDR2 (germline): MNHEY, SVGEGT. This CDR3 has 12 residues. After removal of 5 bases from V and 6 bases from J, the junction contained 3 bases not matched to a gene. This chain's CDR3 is CASSQGAAEQYV. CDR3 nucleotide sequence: TGTGCCAGCAGTCAGGGGGCCGCCGAGCAGTACGTC.

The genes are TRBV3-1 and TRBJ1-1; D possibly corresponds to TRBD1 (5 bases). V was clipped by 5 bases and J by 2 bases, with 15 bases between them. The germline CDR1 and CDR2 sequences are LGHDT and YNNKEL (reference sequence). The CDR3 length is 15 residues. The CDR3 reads CASSTRDGANTEAFF. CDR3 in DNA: TGTGCCAGCAGCACCCGGGACGGTGCTAACACTGAAGCTTTCTTT.

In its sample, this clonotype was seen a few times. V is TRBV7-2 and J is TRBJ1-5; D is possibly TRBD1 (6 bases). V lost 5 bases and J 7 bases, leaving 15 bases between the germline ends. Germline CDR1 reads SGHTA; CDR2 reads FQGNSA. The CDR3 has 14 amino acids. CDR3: CASSLIVGAQPQHF. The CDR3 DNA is TGTGCCAGCAGCCTTATCGTGGGGGCGCAGCCCCAGCATTTT.

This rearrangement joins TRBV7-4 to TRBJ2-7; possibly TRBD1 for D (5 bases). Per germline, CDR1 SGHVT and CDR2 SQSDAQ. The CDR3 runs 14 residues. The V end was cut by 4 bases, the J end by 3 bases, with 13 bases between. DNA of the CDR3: TGTGCCAGCAGCTGGACAAGCACCCTCTACGAGCAGTACTTC. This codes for CASSWTSTLYEQYF.

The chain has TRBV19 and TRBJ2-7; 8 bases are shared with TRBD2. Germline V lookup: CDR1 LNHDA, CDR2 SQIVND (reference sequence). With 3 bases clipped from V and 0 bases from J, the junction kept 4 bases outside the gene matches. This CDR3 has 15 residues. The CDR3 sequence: CASSIERGTSYEQYF. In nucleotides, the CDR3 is TGTGCCAGTAGTATTGAGCGGGGGACCTCCTACGAGCAGTACTTC.

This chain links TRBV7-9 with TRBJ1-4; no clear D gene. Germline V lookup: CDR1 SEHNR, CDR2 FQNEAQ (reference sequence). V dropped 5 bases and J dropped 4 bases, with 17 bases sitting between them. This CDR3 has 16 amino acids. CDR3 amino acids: CASSRSKAAVNEKLFF. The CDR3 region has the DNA TGTGCCAGCAGCCGATCGAAGGCTGCTGTTAATGAAAAACTGTTTTTT.